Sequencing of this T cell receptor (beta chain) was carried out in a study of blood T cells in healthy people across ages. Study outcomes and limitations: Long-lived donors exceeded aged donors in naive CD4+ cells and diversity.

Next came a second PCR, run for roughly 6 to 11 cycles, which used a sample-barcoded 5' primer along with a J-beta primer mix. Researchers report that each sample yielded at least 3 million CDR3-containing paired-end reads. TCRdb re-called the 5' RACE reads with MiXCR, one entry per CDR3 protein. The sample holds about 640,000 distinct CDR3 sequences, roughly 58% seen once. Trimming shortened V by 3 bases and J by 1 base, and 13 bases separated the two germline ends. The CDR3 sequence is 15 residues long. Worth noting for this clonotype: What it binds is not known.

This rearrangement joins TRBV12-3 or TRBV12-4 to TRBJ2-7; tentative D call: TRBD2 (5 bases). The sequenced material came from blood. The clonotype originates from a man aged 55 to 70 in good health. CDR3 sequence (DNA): TGTGCCAGCAGTTTGATCTTGGGAGCTTCCTACGAGCAGTACTTC. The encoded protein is CASSLILGASYEQYF.